Below, 16 T cell receptor beta chains from the same sample are listed, as sequenced in a study of T cell repertoires in cytomegalovirus infection. TCRdb re-called the reads with MiXCR, one entry per CDR3 protein. This table holds about 260,000 distinct CDR3 sequences, roughly an eighth found once. The sample comprised PBMCs. Receptors were obtained from a human donor in good health (CMV status not recorded). Some clones in this sample may be carry-over from other donors' samples.

This clonotype was recorded at least ten times. This rearrangement joins TRBV7-8 to TRBJ2-1; TRBD2 matches 7 bases. V shed 5 bases and J 2 bases; nucleotides not matched to a gene: 6. The length of the CDR3 is 15 residues. Germline CDR1 SGHVS, CDR2 FQNEAQ. The DNA of the CDR3 is TGTGCCAGCAGCCAAGCGGGGTCACCCTACAATGAGCAGTTCTTC. Amino acid sequence: CASSQAGSPYNEQFF. Based on the CDR3 plus reference TRBV7-8 and TRBJ2-1, the full variable domain is GAGVSQSPRYKVAKRGQDVALRCDPISGHVSLFWYQQALGQGPEFLTYFQNEAQLDKSGLPSDRFFAERPEGSVSTLKIQRTQQEDSAVYLCASSQAGSPYNEQFFGPGTRLTVL.

This clonotype showed up many times. This chain uses TRBV7-9 with TRBJ2-5; TRBD1 matches 7 bases. V lost 2 bases to trimming and J lost 4 bases; unmatched junction nucleotides: 7. The CDR3 is 15 residues long. Germline CDR1 SEHNR, CDR2 FQNEAQ (reference sequence). This chain's CDR3 is CASSLWDSSLETQYF. The CDR3 bases are TGTGCCAGCAGCTTATGGGACAGTAGCCTAGAGACCCAGTACTTC.

This chain connects TRBV5-6 to TRBJ2-1; TRBD1 matches 11 bases. Per the germline V gene, CDR1 is SGHDT and CDR2 is YYEEEE. The CDR3 has 18 residues. V shed 5 bases, J shed 8 bases, and the junction held 18 bases outside the gene matches. Here the CDR3 DNA reads TGTGCCAGCAGATTGAGGTCCGGACAGGGGGCTCCCATGCATGAGCAGTTCTTC. It translates to CASRLRSGQGAPMHEQFF. The whole variable domain, remainder taken from reference TRBV5-6 and TRBJ2-1, is DAGVTQSPTHLIKTRGQQVTLRCSPKSGHDTVSWYQQALGQGPQFIFQYYEEEERQRGNFPDRFSGHQFPNYSSELNVNALLLGDSALYLCASRLRSGQGAPMHEQFFGPGTRLTVL.

The table lists this clonotype with many counts. The chain is built from TRBV20-1 and TRBJ1-6; D ambiguous. Germline CDR1 DFQATT, CDR2 SNEGSKA (reference sequence). Trimming shortened V by 0 bases and J by 0 bases, and 6 bases separated the two germline ends. The CDR3 is 15 residues long. This CDR3 reads CSAREGSSYNSPLHF. DNA for the CDR3: TGCAGTGCTAGAGAAGGCAGCTCCTATAATTCACCCCTCCACTTT.

V is TRBV5-5 and J is TRBJ2-1; 9 bases match TRBD1. This CDR3 region has 15 residues. CDR1 and CDR2 from the germline V gene are SGHKS and YYEKEE (reference sequence). V shed 5 bases, J shed 8 bases, and the junction held 11 bases outside the gene matches. The CDR3 nucleotides read TGTGCCAGCAGGTTCCGGGACAGGGTGGTTGATGAGCAGTTCTTC. This translates into CASRFRDRVVDEQFF.

This clonotype was found a few times. The rearrangement joins TRBV20-1 to TRBJ1-2, with TRBD1 as a possible D gene (6 bases). Trimming stripped 8 bases from V and 7 bases from J, with 14 bases between. CDR3 length: 11 amino acids. Germline values: CDR1 DFQATT, CDR2 SNEGSKA (reference sequence). The CDR3 sequence is CSYRVLAGYTF. The CDR3 nucleotides are TGCAGTTACAGGGTATTAGCTGGCTACACCTTC.

In its sample, this clonotype was seen many times. The rearrangement uses TRBV6-6 and TRBJ2-5; D is unclear. The CDR3 is made up of 15 amino acids. Deletions cut 5 bases from V and 2 bases from J, with 15 bases between. CDR1 and CDR2 from the germline V gene are MNHNY and SVGAGI (reference sequence). In DNA form, the CDR3 reads TGTGCCAGCAGTATCCTGGGCCCCGTGCAAGAGACCCAGTACTTC. This sequence encodes CASSILGPVQETQYF.

This clonotype has a count of ten or more. The genes are TRBV6-6 and TRBJ2-7, with D unresolved. The CDR3 has 14 residues. From germline, CDR1 is MNHNY and CDR2 SVGAGI (reference sequence). Between the trimmed V and J ends, which lost 3 bases and 1 base, there was a span of 10 bases. As DNA, the CDR3 is TGTGCCAGCAGTTATTCAGAAGGGTCCTACGAGCAGTACTTC. As protein: CASSYSEGSYEQYF.

This clonotype has ten or more counts. This chain connects TRBV28 to TRBJ2-7, with TRBD1 identical over 9 bases. V trimming: 6 bases; J trimming: 0 bases; junction bases outside the gene matches: 6. The CDR3 loop spans 15 amino acids. Germline V CDR1 and CDR2: MDHEN, SYDVKM. This CDR3 reads CASRATTGGSYEQYF. The DNA of the CDR3 is TGTGCCAGCAGGGCAACGACAGGGGGCTCCTACGAGCAGTACTTC. Based on the CDR3 plus reference TRBV28 and TRBJ2-7, the full variable domain is DVKVTQSSRYLVKRTGEKVFLECVQDMDHENMFWYRQDPGLGLRLIYFSYDVKMKEKGDIPEGYSVSREKKERFSLILESASTNQTSMYLCASRATTGGSYEQYFGPGTRLTVT.

This clonotype was counted many times. V is TRBV6-6 and J is TRBJ1-5; TRBD1 might be the D (5 bases). Trimming took off 6 bases at V and 0 bases at J, with 24 bases between the two ends. CDR1 is MNHNY, CDR2 SVGAGI, per germline (reference sequence). The CDR3 consists of 19 residues. The CDR3 DNA sequence: TGTGCCAGCAGCCGCCGCGGGGCGCACCTCCAAAATAGCAATCAGCCCCAGCATTTT. Its protein product is CASSRRGAHLQNSNQPQHF.

This clonotype was counted ten times or more. The CDR3 DNA reads TGTGCCAGTAGTATAGATCGCCCAGGGTTGGTTTATTACACTGAAGCTTTCTTT. Amino acids: CASSIDRPGLVYYTEAFF. This rearrangement joins TRBV19 to TRBJ1-1; D perhaps matches TRBD1 (5 bases). The germline V gene has CDR1 LNHDA and CDR2 SQIVND (reference sequence). V shed 0 bases and J shed 3 bases, with 20 bases lying between them. The CDR3 runs to 18 residues.

This clonotype was seen ten or more times. This chain joins TRBV14 and TRBJ2-1, with D perhaps matching TRBD2 (6 bases). Trimming took 0 bases from V and 3 from J, leaving 12 bases between them. Germline-derived CDR1 and CDR2 are SGHDN and FVKESK. The CDR3 has 16 residues. CDR3 in DNA: TGTGCCAGCAGCCAAGATCTCCAGGGACTCTACAATGAGCAGTTCTTC. This sequence encodes CASSQDLQGLYNEQFF.

The chain has TRBV7-9 and TRBJ1-1; D might be TRBD1 (5 bases). This CDR3 is built from 15 residues. Germline CDR1 SEHNR, CDR2 FQNEAQ (reference sequence). V was clipped by 5 bases and J by 4 bases, with 17 bases between them. The CDR3 nucleotides read TGTGCCAGCAGCCCCCGGGGGGGGGGGAGCACTGAAGCTTTCTTT. This sequence encodes CASSPRGGGSTEAFF.

Only a few counts were recorded for this clonotype. The J gene is TRBJ1-1, the V gene TRBV29-1, with D unresolved. V was pared by 4 bases and J by 5 bases, with 14 bases between. Germline V gives CDR1 SQVTM, CDR2 ANQGSEA. This CDR3 has 13 amino acids. CDR3 protein: CSVATGMGTEAFF. The CDR3 DNA is TGCAGCGTTGCCACGGGGATGGGGACTGAAGCTTTCTTT. The complete variable domain, with remaining parts taken from reference TRBV29-1 and TRBJ1-1, reads SAVISQKPSRDICQRGTSLTIQCQVDSQVTMMFWYRQQPGQSLTLIATANQGSEATYESGFVIDKFPISRPNLTFSTLTVSNMSPEDSSIYLCSVATGMGTEAFFGQGTRLTVV.

This clonotype was detected many times. V usage is TRBV7-8 and J usage is TRBJ2-3, with unresolved D. With 1 base removed from V and 1 base from J, the gap between germline ends came to 12 bases. The CDR3 extends over 16 amino acids. From germline, CDR1 is SGHVS and CDR2 FQNEAQ. The CDR3 bases are TGTGCCAGCAGCTTAGAGTCCTTCGCCCGCACAGATACGCAGTATTTT. It is translated as CASSLESFARTDTQYF.

This chain joins TRBV19 and TRBJ2-3, with 10 positions matching TRBD2. This CDR3 region has 15 residues. Germline V CDR1 and CDR2: LNHDA, SQIVND (reference sequence). V was pared by 2 bases and J by 5 bases, with 4 bases of the junction left unmatched. DNA for the CDR3: TGTGCCAGTAGTATACTGACTAGCGGGCAAGATACGCAGTATTTT. It codes for CASSILTSGQDTQYF.